This is a list of T cell receptor beta chains from one sample in a study of T cells in localized non-small cell lung cancer. Measured with immunoSEQ multiplex PCR; TCRdb has only the in-frame clones, and not every one. The table includes 72,000 or so clones, 70% to 90% detected once. Source: peripheral blood, taken before any cancer treatment. These TCRs come from a male donor at least 60 years old with stage III squamous cell lung carcinoma. Each CDR3 is given with its conserved first and last residue. The D gene is left open where the match is weak. Size tells how often a clone was seen (once, few, many) or the class of an expanded clone, and some rows leave it out.

clone size: NA
J gene: TRBJ2-1
V gene: TRBV5-1
D gene: TRBD2
CDR3 protein: CASSLTGTSGNNEQFF
CDR3 DNA: TGCGCCAGCAGCCTTACTGGGACTAGCGGGAACAATGAGCAGTTCTTC

clone size: NA
J gene: TRBJ2-3
V gene: TRBV10-3
D gene: TRBD2
CDR3 protein: CAISGAAGVGDTQYF
CDR3 DNA: TGTGCCATCAGTGGGGCAGCGGGGGTGGGAGATACGCAGTATTTT

clone size: NA
J gene: TRBJ1-5
V gene: TRBV27
D gene: NA
CDR3 protein: CASGPYQPQHF
CDR3 DNA: TGTGCCAGCGGTCCCTATCAGCCCCAGCATTTT

clone size: NA
J gene: TRBJ1-2
V gene: TRBV29-1
D gene: TRBD1
CDR3 protein: CSVGRQGDRTNYGYTF
CDR3 DNA: TGCAGCGTGGGAAGACAGGGGGATAGGACTAACTATGGCTACACCTTC

clone size: NA
J gene: TRBJ1-4
V gene: TRBV19
D gene: NA
CDR3 protein: CASSNRPYPEKLFF
CDR3 DNA: TGTGCCAGTAGCAACCGCCCGTATCCGGAAAAACTGTTTTTT

clone size: NA
J gene: TRBJ2-3
V gene: TRBV19
D gene: NA
CDR3 protein: CASSRGLVLTDTQYF
CDR3 DNA: TGTGCCAGTAGTAGGGGCCTGGTGCTGACAGATACGCAGTATTTT

clone size: NA
J gene: TRBJ2-5
V gene: TRBV7-3
D gene: NA
CDR3 protein: CASSLSAAETQYF
CDR3 DNA: TGTGCCAGCAGCCTAAGCGCAGCCGAGACCCAGTACTTC

clone size: NA
J gene: TRBJ1-3
V gene: TRBV19
D gene: NA
CDR3 protein: CASSIDPGNSGNTIYF
CDR3 DNA: TGTGCCAGTAGTATTGATCCGGGGAACTCTGGAAACACCATATATTTT

clone size: NA
J gene: TRBJ1-4
V gene: TRBV5-1
D gene: NA
CDR3 protein: CASSLAPRDVNEKLFF
CDR3 DNA: TGCGCCAGCAGCTTGGCCCCCAGGGATGTAAATGAAAAACTGTTTTTT

clone size: NA
J gene: TRBJ1-3
V gene: TRBV10-3
D gene: TRBD1
CDR3 protein: CAITDRDSGNTIYF
CDR3 DNA: TGTGCCATCACCGACAGGGACTCTGGAAACACCATATATTTT

clone size: NA
J gene: TRBJ1-1
V gene: TRBV7-2
D gene: NA
CDR3 protein: CASSLAVAGMNTEAFF
CDR3 DNA: TGTGCCAGCAGCTTAGCAGTAGCAGGGATGAACACTGAAGCTTTCTTT

clone size: once
J gene: TRBJ2-5
V gene: TRBV5-1
D gene: TRBD1
CDR3 protein: CASSSPGQEETQYF
CDR3 DNA: TGCGCCAGCAGCTCTCCGGGACAGGAAGAGACCCAGTACTTC

clone size: NA
J gene: TRBJ1-5
V gene: TRBV7-9
D gene: NA
CDR3 protein: CASSSRMDSNQPQHF
CDR3 DNA: TGTGCCAGCAGCTCCAGGATGGATAGCAATCAGCCCCAGCATTTT

clone size: NA
J gene: TRBJ2-1
V gene: TRBV21-1
D gene: NA
CDR3 protein: CASSTREPQGAYNEQFF
CDR3 DNA: TGTGCCAGCAGCACACGGGAGCCCCAGGGGGCCTACAATGAGCAGTTCTTC

clone size: NA
J gene: TRBJ2-2
V gene: TRBV7-3
D gene: TRBD2
CDR3 protein: CASSPRVGGTGELFF
CDR3 DNA: TGTGCCAGCAGCCCCCGTGTGGGGGGGACCGGGGAGCTGTTTTTT

clone size: NA
J gene: TRBJ1-6
V gene: TRBV6-1
D gene: NA
CDR3 protein: CASGSSYNSPLHF
CDR3 DNA: TGTGCCAGTGGAAGCTCCTATAATTCACCCCTCCACTTT

clone size: NA
J gene: TRBJ1-1
V gene: TRBV11-2
D gene: NA
CDR3 protein: CASSLGGGNTEAFF
CDR3 DNA: TGTGCCAGCAGCTTGGGGGGCGGGAACACTGAAGCTTTCTTT

clone size: NA
J gene: TRBJ2-2
V gene: TRBV7-9
D gene: TRBD1
CDR3 protein: CASTRDRAGELFF
CDR3 DNA: TGTGCCAGCACCCGTGACAGGGCCGGGGAGCTGTTTTTT

clone size: NA
J gene: TRBJ1-2
V gene: TRBV30
D gene: TRBD1
CDR3 protein: CAWSRDRTYGYTF
CDR3 DNA: TGTGCCTGGAGTAGGGACAGGACATATGGCTACACCTTC

clone size: NA
J gene: TRBJ2-3
V gene: TRBV29-1
D gene: NA
CDR3 protein: CSGTSTDTQYF
CDR3 DNA: TGCAGCGGGACTAGCACAGATACGCAGTATTTT

clone size: NA
J gene: TRBJ1-2
V gene: TRBV7-2
D gene: NA
CDR3 protein: CASSLAPRLDYGYTF
CDR3 DNA: TGTGCCAGCAGCTTAGCACCGCGTTTGGACTATGGCTACACCTTC

clone size: once
J gene: TRBJ1-1
V gene: TRBV30
D gene: NA
CDR3 protein: CAWGLGTEAFF
CDR3 DNA: TGTGCCTGGGGGCTGGGAACTGAAGCTTTCTTT

clone size: few
J gene: TRBJ2-4
V gene: TRBV9
D gene: NA
CDR3 protein: CASSPPGTTKNIQYF
CDR3 DNA: TGTGCCAGCAGCCCGCCCGGGACAACTAAAAACATTCAGTACTTC

clone size: NA
J gene: TRBJ1-2
V gene: TRBV19
D gene: NA
CDR3 protein: CASSIGGLEGRRYGYTF
CDR3 DNA: TGTGCCAGTAGTATAGGGGGCTTGGAGGGCCGGCGATATGGCTACACCTTC

clone size: NA
J gene: TRBJ1-1
V gene: TRBV7-2
D gene: NA
CDR3 protein: CASSPRTSKLNTEAFF
CDR3 DNA: TGTGCCAGCAGCCCCCGTACTTCAAAGCTGAACACTGAAGCTTTCTTT

clone size: NA
J gene: TRBJ2-5
V gene: TRBV5-1
D gene: TRBD2
CDR3 protein: CASSFGLVRETQYF
CDR3 DNA: TGCGCCAGCAGCTTCGGACTAGTTAGAGAGACCCAGTACTTC

clone size: NA
J gene: TRBJ1-5
V gene: TRBV11-2
D gene: TRBD1
CDR3 protein: CASSPGQGAAKPQHF
CDR3 DNA: TGTGCCAGCAGCCCAGGACAGGGGGCCGCTAAACCCCAGCATTTT

clone size: NA
J gene: TRBJ2-6
V gene: TRBV6-5
D gene: NA
CDR3 protein: CASSLRSSGANVLTF
CDR3 DNA: TGTGCCAGCAGTTTGCGGAGCTCTGGGGCCAACGTCCTGACTTTC

clone size: NA
J gene: TRBJ1-2
V gene: TRBV6-1
D gene: NA
CDR3 protein: CASSPAANYGYTF
CDR3 DNA: TGTGCCAGCAGCCCCGCGGCTAACTATGGCTACACCTTC

clone size: NA
J gene: TRBJ1-5
V gene: TRBV10-3
D gene: TRBD1
CDR3 protein: CAIQGTDSNQPQHF
CDR3 DNA: TGTGCCATTCAGGGGACAGATAGCAATCAGCCCCAGCATTTT

clone size: NA
J gene: TRBJ2-5
V gene: TRBV18
D gene: TRBD1
CDR3 protein: CASSPGGTGSRETQYF
CDR3 DNA: TGTGCCAGCTCACCTGGCGGGACAGGTTCCCGAGAGACCCAGTACTTC

clone size: NA
J gene: TRBJ1-6
V gene: TRBV4-3
D gene: NA
CDR3 protein: CASSQDPRVNSPLHF
CDR3 DNA: TGCGCCAGCAGCCAAGACCCCAGGGTGAATTCACCCCTCCACTTT

clone size: NA
J gene: TRBJ2-1
V gene: TRBV27
D gene: TRBD1
CDR3 protein: CASSAPPGQVYNEQFF
CDR3 DNA: TGTGCCAGCAGCGCCCCTCCGGGACAGGTATACAATGAGCAGTTCTTC

clone size: once
J gene: TRBJ2-2
V gene: TRBV7-2
D gene: TRBD2
CDR3 protein: CASSLTGLALGELFF
CDR3 DNA: TGTGCCAGCAGCTTAACGGGACTAGCGCTCGGGGAGCTGTTTTTT

clone size: NA
J gene: TRBJ2-5
V gene: TRBV4-1
D gene: NA
CDR3 protein: CASSEAAVAQETQYF
CDR3 DNA: TGCGCCAGCAGCGAAGCGGCAGTAGCCCAAGAGACCCAGTACTTC

clone size: NA
J gene: TRBJ1-4
V gene: TRBV29-1
D gene: TRBD1
CDR3 protein: CSVRTGGDEKLFF
CDR3 DNA: TGCAGCGTTAGGACAGGGGGCGATGAAAAACTGTTTTTT

clone size: NA
J gene: TRBJ1-2
V gene: TRBV28
D gene: NA
CDR3 protein: CASRAVGPNYGYTF
CDR3 DNA: TGTGCCAGCAGAGCCGTCGGACCTAACTATGGCTACACCTTC